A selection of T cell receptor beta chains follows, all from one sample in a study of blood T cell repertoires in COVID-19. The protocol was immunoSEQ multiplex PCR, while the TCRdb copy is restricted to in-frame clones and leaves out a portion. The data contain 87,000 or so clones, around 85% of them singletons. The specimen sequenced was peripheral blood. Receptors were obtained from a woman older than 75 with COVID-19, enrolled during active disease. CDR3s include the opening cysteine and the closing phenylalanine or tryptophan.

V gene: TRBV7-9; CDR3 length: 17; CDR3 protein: CASSRGLAGGETDTQYF
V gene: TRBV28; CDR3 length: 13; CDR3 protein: CASSSFIAGGSVF
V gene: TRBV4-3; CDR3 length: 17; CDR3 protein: CASSQDRPGGATDTQYF
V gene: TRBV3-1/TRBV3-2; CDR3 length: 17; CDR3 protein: CASSRSRDRSGANVLTF
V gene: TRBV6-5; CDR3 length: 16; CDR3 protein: CASSYSNGLSNQPQHF
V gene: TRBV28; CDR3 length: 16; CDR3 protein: CASSLLGRGRSIEQFF
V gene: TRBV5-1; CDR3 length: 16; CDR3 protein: CASSFGTGGVTGELFF
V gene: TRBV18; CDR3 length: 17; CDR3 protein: CASSPPWGGDMNTEAFF
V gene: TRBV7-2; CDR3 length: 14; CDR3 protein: CASSFTGASYEQYF
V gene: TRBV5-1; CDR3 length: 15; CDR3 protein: CASNTETSGRNEQYF
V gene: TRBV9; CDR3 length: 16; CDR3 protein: CASSPRGLAGSNEQFF
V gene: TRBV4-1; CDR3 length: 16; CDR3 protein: CASSQDRSRGEETQYF
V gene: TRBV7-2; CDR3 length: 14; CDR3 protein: CASSLSQGITEAFF
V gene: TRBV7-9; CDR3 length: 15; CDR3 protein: CASSLAGQGSQPQHF
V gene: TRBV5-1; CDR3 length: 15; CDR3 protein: CASSITGKGTGELFF
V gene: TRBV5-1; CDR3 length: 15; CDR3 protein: CASQAGGTGGETQYF
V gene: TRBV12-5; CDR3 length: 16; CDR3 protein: CASGLTPGWGNYEQYF
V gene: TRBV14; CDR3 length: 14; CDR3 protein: CASSLSGGRQPQHF
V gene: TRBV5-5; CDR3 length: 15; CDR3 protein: CASSLWQGSNQPQHF
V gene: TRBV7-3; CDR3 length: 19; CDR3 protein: CASSPTGAGVRSGANVLTF
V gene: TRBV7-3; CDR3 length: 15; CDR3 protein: CASSPIETGLYGYTF
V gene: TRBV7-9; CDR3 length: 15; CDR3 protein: CASSLVGTRNTEAFF
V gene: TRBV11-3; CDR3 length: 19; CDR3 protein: CASSPGGGSGRNSYNEQFF
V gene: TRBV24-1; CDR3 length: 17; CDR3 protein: CATSDFTGQEGTDTQYF
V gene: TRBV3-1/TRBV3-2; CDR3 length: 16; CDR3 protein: CASSPRQADSGNTIYF
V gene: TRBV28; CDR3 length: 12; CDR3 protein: CASRGDSYEQYF
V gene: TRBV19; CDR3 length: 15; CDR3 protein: CASSIAAGGAETQYF
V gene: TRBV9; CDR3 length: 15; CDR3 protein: CASSPLAGTGGGYTF
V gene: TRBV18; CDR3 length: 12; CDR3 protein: CASSPRGGTQYF
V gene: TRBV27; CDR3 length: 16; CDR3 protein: CASRFTGTGRNNEQFF
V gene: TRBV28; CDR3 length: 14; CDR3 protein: CASSAPSVAETQYF